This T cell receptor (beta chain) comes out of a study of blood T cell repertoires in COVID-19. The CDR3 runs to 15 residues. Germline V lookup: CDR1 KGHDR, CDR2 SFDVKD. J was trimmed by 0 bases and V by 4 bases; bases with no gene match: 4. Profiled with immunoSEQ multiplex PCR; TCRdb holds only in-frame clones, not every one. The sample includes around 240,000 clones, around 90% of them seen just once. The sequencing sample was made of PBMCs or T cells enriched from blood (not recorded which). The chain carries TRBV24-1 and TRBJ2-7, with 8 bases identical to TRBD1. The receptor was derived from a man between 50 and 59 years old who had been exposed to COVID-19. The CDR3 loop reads CATSEGQGSSYEQYF. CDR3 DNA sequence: TGTGCCACCAGTGAAGGACAGGGATCCTCCTACGAGCAGTACTTC.